This T cell receptor (beta chain) was captured in a study of CD8 T cells in Susac syndrome. Reverse transcription used about 0.45 to 1 ug RNA and random hexamers. Multiplex immunoSEQ PCR targeted 54 Vbeta and 13 Jbeta TCR beta segments. Using its own MiXCR run on the immunoSEQ multiplex PCR reads, TCRdb lists one record per CDR3 protein. The table has hundreds of thousands of distinct CDR3 sequences, roughly 93% seen once; the top ten hold around 0.07%. Overall study results and limits: TCR sequencing and HLA analysis covered a relatively small number of individuals.

TCR beta sequencing covered blood CD8+ and CD4+ T cells. Bulk CD8+ and CD4+ cells came from magnetic negative isolation; CD8+ TEMRA by FACS. Details on this clonotype: Its specificity is not known.

Sequencing input: CD4+ T cells from PBMCs. This receptor was taken from a human donor with multiple sclerosis.

This CDR3 reads CSARNRGWENTEAFF. CDR3 bases: TGCAGTGCTAGAAACAGGGGATGGGAGAACACTGAAGCTTTCTTT. The genes are TRBV20-1 and TRBJ1-1; 7 nucleotides align to TRBD1. The CDR3 runs to 15 residues. Losses at the gene ends were 2 bases for V and 1 base for J; bases not matched to a gene: 7. The germline V gene has CDR1 DFQATT and CDR2 SNEGSKA (reference sequence).